This T cell receptor beta chain was found in a study of cytomegalovirus exposure and HLA in healthy donors. Study at large: Both the approximately 120 validation repertoires and the approximately 700 first-cohort repertoires used the same platform, as reported by a later analysis. Findings and limits, study-wide: It was approximately 150 TCR beta chains that were listed as cytomegalovirus-associated. In vitro work confirmed that three CMV-associated chains recognize CMV antigens.

TCRdb's table, derived via immunoSEQ multiplex PCR, lists solely in-frame clones and lacks some. This sample has about 150,000 clones, with 75% to 90% found just once. The validation cohort, a group of 120 subjects, included the donors and was separate from the roughly 720-subject first cohort. The germline V and J ends were trimmed by 3 bases and 3 bases, with 22 bases remaining between them. The CDR3 consists of 18 residues. Germline V CDR1 and CDR2: MGHRA, YSYEKL. About this clone itself: The antigen is undetermined.

This chain connects TRBV4-1 to TRBJ2-3, with D possibly being TRBD2 (9 bases). The specimen sequenced was PBMCs. This clonotype originated in a woman younger than 45 in good health and CMV-seropositive. The CDR3 sequence: CASSQTTGGTSLTDTQYF. The DNA for the CDR3 is TGCGCCAGCAGCCAGACTACAGGGGGGACTAGCCTAACAGATACGCAGTATTTT.